The rows below give T cell receptor beta chains drawn from one sample of a study of PD-L1 blockade in urothelial cancer. This table comes from immunoSEQ multiplex PCR, and its TCRdb copy is limited to in-frame clones, with some not included. The repertoire holds about 43,000 clones, around 82% seen once, with around 15% in the top ten. This sample comprised PBMCs, obtained around atezolizumab (anti-PD-L1) treatment. The receptor set was obtained from a man in his sixties with urothelial cancer. The CDR3 runs from the conserved cysteine through the conserved F or W. D genes are given only for firm matches. Clone size appears in some rows only: once, few, many, or a class for an expanded clone.

J gene,V gene,D gene,clone size,CDR3 DNA,CDR3 protein
TRBJ2-7,TRBV7-6,-,-,TGTGCCAGCAGCTTAGTTACAGGGAAGGACGAGCAGTACTTC,CASSLVTGKDEQYF
TRBJ2-5,TRBV5-4,TRBD2,-,TGTGCCAGCAGCTTGAGTAGCGGGGGACAGGAGACCCAGTACTTC,CASSLSSGGQETQYF
TRBJ2-7,TRBV10-3,TRBD1,-,TGTGCCATCAGTGTGTCGACAGGGGGACCGGGAGAGCAGTACTTC,CAISVSTGGPGEQYF
TRBJ2-7,TRBV6-5,TRBD1,-,TGTGCCAGCAGTTTACGACAGGGTATTTTGCACTTC,CASSLRQGILHF
TRBJ2-2,TRBV18,-,few,TGTGCCAGCTCACCACTGGACACAAACACCGGGGAGCTGTTTTTT,CASSPLDTNTGELFF
TRBJ2-7,TRBV5-1,TRBD2,once,TGCGCCAGCAGCTTGACTAGCGGGAGTACCCACGAGCAGTACTTC,CASSLTSGSTHEQYF
TRBJ2-7,TRBV6-5,-,-,TGTGCCAGCCAGACAGGAACCTACGAGCAGTACTTC,CASQTGTYEQYF
TRBJ1-2,TRBV27,-,-,TGTGCCAGCAGTTTAGAATGGGCCCCCTGGGACTATGGCTACACCTTC,CASSLEWAPWDYGYTF
TRBJ1-1,TRBV28,TRBD1,few,TGTGCCAGCACATTACAGGGGGAATGGACTGAAGCTTTCTTT,CASTLQGEWTEAFF
TRBJ2-3,TRBV19,TRBD1,once,TGTGCCAGTACCCTGATGGGGACAGACACAGATACGCAGTATTTT,CASTLMGTDTDTQYF
TRBJ2-2,TRBV19,TRBD2,-,TGTGCCAGTAGCCCCCCTAGCGGGAGGACGAACGGGGAGCTGTTTTTT,CASSPPSGRTNGELFF
TRBJ2-1,TRBV7-9,TRBD1,once,TGTGCCAGCAGCTTACTAGGACAGGGACCTTACAATGAGCAGTTCTTC,CASSLLGQGPYNEQFF
TRBJ2-1,TRBV11-2,TRBD2,-,TGTGCCAGCAGCTTAGGTCGGGGGGGGAATGAGCAGTTCTTC,CASSLGRGGNEQFF
TRBJ2-1,TRBV25-1,TRBD1,-,TGTGCCAGTACCGGGACAGGGCCTTACAATGAGCAGTTCTTC,CASTGTGPYNEQFF
TRBJ1-1,TRBV4-3,TRBD1,-,TGCGCCAGCAGCCTCGACAGGGCGAGCACTGAAGCTTTCTTT,CASSLDRASTEAFF
TRBJ2-1,TRBV9,-,-,TGTGCCAGCAGCTTCACCCTCTCGGCGGGCTACAATGAGCAGTTCTTC,CASSFTLSAGYNEQFF
TRBJ1-2,TRBV27,-,-,TGTGCCAGCAGCCAGAGGGGGTTTTATGGCTACACCTTC,CASSQRGFYGYTF
TRBJ1-5,TRBV11-2,-,-,TGTGCCAGCAGCTTAGATCTGCCAGGGCAGCCCCAGCATTTT,CASSLDLPGQPQHF
TRBJ2-1,TRBV11-2,TRBD2,-,TGTGCCAGCAGCGCGGGAGTGTCCTACAATGAGCAGTTCTTC,CASSAGVSYNEQFF
TRBJ1-5,TRBV23-1,TRBD1,-,TGCGCCAGCGCGTGGGGTGGGGACAGGGCCGACAATTGGAATCAGCCCCAGCATTTT,CASAWGGDRADNWNQPQHF
TRBJ2-7,TRBV5-8,TRBD1,few,TGTGCCAGCAACTCCGGACAGGGTCAGAACGAGCAGTACTTC,CASNSGQGQNEQYF
TRBJ2-3,TRBV5-1,TRBD2,few,TGCGCCAGCAGCTTGGCAACAGCGGGGCGCACAGATACGCAGTATTTT,CASSLATAGRTDTQYF
TRBJ1-1,TRBV19,TRBD1,few,TGTGCCAGTAGTGGACACAGGGGGAACACTGAAGCTTTCTTT,CASSGHRGNTEAFF
TRBJ2-7,TRBV10-3,-,few,TGTGCCATCAGTGAGCTCCACGAGCAGTACTTC,CAISELHEQYF
TRBJ2-1,TRBV2,TRBD1,-,TGTGCCAGCAGTGAACAGGGACAGGGTCTAAATGAGCAGTTCTTC,CASSEQGQGLNEQFF
TRBJ2-7,TRBV30,TRBD1,-,TGTGCCTGGAGTGCCCTCTCGACCCGGGACAGGGGCCTGGAGCAGTACTTC,CAWSALSTRDRGLEQYF
TRBJ1-1,TRBV7-9,TRBD1,-,TGTGCCAGCTTGGGACAGGGGGCCACTGAAGCTTTCTTT,CASLGQGATEAFF
TRBJ1-2,TRBV19,-,-,TGTGCCAGTAGTCCGCTGCAGATCAGGGATGGCTACACCTTC,CASSPLQIRDGYTF
TRBJ2-1,TRBV4-2,TRBD2,-,TGTGCCAGCAGCCAATGGTTGGGGGGGGTAAGCTCCTACAATGAGCAGTTCTTC,CASSQWLGGVSSYNEQFF
TRBJ1-2,TRBV5-4,-,-,TGTGCCAGCAGCTTGGAGAGGGACTATGGCTACACCTTC,CASSLERDYGYTF
TRBJ2-2,TRBV19,TRBD1,once,TGTGCCAGTAGTGGGACAGGGGACACCGGGGAGCTGTTTTTT,CASSGTGDTGELFF
TRBJ2-5,TRBV5-4,TRBD2,-,TGTGCCAGCAGCTCCTTAGGGACTAGCGGGAGGGGAGAGACCCAGTACTTC,CASSSLGTSGRGETQYF
TRBJ2-7,TRBV7-2,-,-,TGTGCCAGCAGCTTCAATAGTGGCTACGAGCAGTACTTC,CASSFNSGYEQYF
TRBJ2-1,TRBV10-3,-,-,TGTGCCGGGAGGCCAGGGGGGAACAATGAGCAGTTCTTC,CAGRPGGNNEQFF
TRBJ1-3,TRBV7-2,-,once,TGTGCCAGCAGCTCTGAGGGCCCCCACTCTGGAAACACCATATATTTT,CASSSEGPHSGNTIYF
TRBJ1-2,TRBV18,TRBD1,-,TGTGCCAGCTCCCCTGGGACAGGGGGCAGCTATGGCTACACCTTC,CASSPGTGGSYGYTF
TRBJ1-5,TRBV20-1,-,-,TGCAGTTGGGGGAGGGAGCCCCAGCATTTT,CSWGREPQHF
TRBJ2-1,TRBV4-3,TRBD2,-,TGCGCCAGCAGCCAAGAGTGGACTAGCGGTAACAATGAGCAGTTCTTC,CASSQEWTSGNNEQFF
TRBJ2-2,TRBV19,-,-,TGTGCCAGTAGCCTCTCCTTGAACACCGGGGAGCTGTTTTTT,CASSLSLNTGELFF
TRBJ2-5,TRBV7-2,TRBD2,-,TGTGCCAGCAGCCCCGGACTAGCGGGAGGCCGGGAGACCCAGTACTTC,CASSPGLAGGRETQYF
TRBJ2-1,TRBV7-2,-,-,TGTGCCAGCAGCTCCCGTCAGGGCGGCTCCTACAATGAGCAGTTCTTC,CASSSRQGGSYNEQFF
TRBJ2-7,TRBV11-2,-,-,TGTGCCAGCAGCTTAGATAGCGAGCAGTACTTC,CASSLDSEQYF
TRBJ2-7,TRBV15,-,many,TGTGCCACCAGCAGCCCTGGACAGAAGGAGTACGAGCAGTACTTC,CATSSPGQKEYEQYF
TRBJ2-3,TRBV2,TRBD1,-,TGTGCCAGCAGTATTACAGGGGCGGCAGATACGCAGTATTTT,CASSITGAADTQYF
TRBJ2-5,TRBV15,-,-,TGTGCCACCAGCTCGGACAGGGAGGGCCAAGAGACCCAGTACTTC,CATSSDREGQETQYF
TRBJ2-3,TRBV5-6,TRBD2,-,TGTGCCAGCAGCCCCGGCGGGAGGGGCCGCACAGATACGCAGTATTTT,CASSPGGRGRTDTQYF
TRBJ2-7,TRBV7-2,TRBD2,-,TGTGCCAGCAGTTCCCGGACTAGCGGGAGGGCCTACGAGCAGTACTTC,CASSSRTSGRAYEQYF
TRBJ1-6,TRBV19,-,-,TGTGCCAGTACCCCGAAGGGGGGGTTTTTTCCACCCCTCCACTTT,CASTPKGGFFPPLHF
TRBJ2-1,TRBV2,TRBD1,-,TGTGCCAGCAGTTACAGGGGATGGAATGAGCAGTTCTTC,CASSYRGWNEQFF
TRBJ2-3,TRBV6-1,TRBD2,-,TGTGCCAGCAGTGGACTAGCGGGGGCGAGTGGCACAGATACGCAGTATTTT,CASSGLAGASGTDTQYF
TRBJ2-3,TRBV5-6,-,-,TGTGCCAGCAGTTACAGGGGCACAGATACGCAGTATTTT,CASSYRGTDTQYF